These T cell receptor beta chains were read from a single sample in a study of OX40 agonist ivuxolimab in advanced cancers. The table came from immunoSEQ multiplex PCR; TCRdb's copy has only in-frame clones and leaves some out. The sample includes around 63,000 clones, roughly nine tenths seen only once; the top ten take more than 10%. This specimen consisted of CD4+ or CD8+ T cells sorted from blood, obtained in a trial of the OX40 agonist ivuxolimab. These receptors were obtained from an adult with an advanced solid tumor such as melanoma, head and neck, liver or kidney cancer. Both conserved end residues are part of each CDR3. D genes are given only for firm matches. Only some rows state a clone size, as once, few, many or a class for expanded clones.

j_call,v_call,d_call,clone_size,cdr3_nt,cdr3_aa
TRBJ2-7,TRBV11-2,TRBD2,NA,TGTGCCAGCAGCTCGATAGCGGGAGGGGCCTACTACGAGCAGTACTTC,CASSSIAGGAYYEQYF
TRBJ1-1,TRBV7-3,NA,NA,TGTGCCAGCAGCTTAGGAGACTCGAACACTGAAGCTTTCTTT,CASSLGDSNTEAFF
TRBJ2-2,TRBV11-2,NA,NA,TGTGCCAGCAGCTTAGATGCGGAGACACCGAACACCGGGGAGCTGTTTTTT,CASSLDAETPNTGELFF
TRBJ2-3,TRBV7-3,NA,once,TGTGCCAGCAGCTTCGGTCGGACAGATACGCAGTATTTT,CASSFGRTDTQYF
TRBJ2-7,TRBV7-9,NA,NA,TGTGCCAGCACCCCCGAAGGGGGAATTTCCTACGAGCAGTACTTC,CASTPEGGISYEQYF
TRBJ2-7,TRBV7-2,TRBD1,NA,TGTGCCAGCAGCTTAGGGGACAGTCACTACGAGCAGTACTTC,CASSLGDSHYEQYF
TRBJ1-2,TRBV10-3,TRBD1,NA,TGTGCCATCAGTGAGTCGCGACAGGGGAACTATGGCTACACCTTC,CAISESRQGNYGYTF
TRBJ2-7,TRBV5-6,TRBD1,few,TGTGCCAGCAGCTTCCGGGACAGAGCCTACGAGCAGTACTTC,CASSFRDRAYEQYF
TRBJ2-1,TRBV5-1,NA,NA,TGCGCCAGCAGTAGCCCCTCAAAGTCCAATGAGCAGTTCTTC,CASSSPSKSNEQFF
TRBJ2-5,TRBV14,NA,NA,TGTGCCAGCAGCCAAGAAAGGAAAGAGACCCAGTACTTC,CASSQERKETQYF
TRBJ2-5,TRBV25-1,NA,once,TGTGCCAGCAGCTTGCCGGGGCAGGGGCAAGAGACCCAGTACTTC,CASSLPGQGQETQYF
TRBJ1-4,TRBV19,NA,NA,TGTGCCAGTAGTATTTTGCGGGGAGTTAGACTGTTTTTT,CASSILRGVRLFF
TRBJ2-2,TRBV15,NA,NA,TGTGCCACCAGCAGAGGCTGGGGCACCGGGGAGCTGTTTTTT,CATSRGWGTGELFF
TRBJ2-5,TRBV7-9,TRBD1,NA,TGTGCCAGCAGCTTGAGACAGGGTGGAGAGACCCAGTACTTC,CASSLRQGGETQYF
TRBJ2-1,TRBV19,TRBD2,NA,TGTGCCAGTAGCCCAAAGGGACTAGCGTTCCCTGAGCAGTTCTTC,CASSPKGLAFPEQFF
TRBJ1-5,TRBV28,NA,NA,TGTGCCAGCAGTGGGGACACATTTAGCAATCAGCCCCAGCATTTT,CASSGDTFSNQPQHF
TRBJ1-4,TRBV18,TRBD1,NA,TGTGCCAGCTCACCTATGGGACAGGGATCTGAAAAACTGTTTTTT,CASSPMGQGSEKLFF
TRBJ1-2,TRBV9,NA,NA,TGTGCCAGCAGCGCCCAGGGCGGTTATGGCTACACCTTC,CASSAQGGYGYTF
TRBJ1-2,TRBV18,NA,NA,TGTGCCAGCTCACCGGACGGTAACTATGGCTACACCTTC,CASSPDGNYGYTF
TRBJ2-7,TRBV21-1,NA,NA,TGTGCCAGCCCCGGCTCCTACGAGCAGTACTTC,CASPGSYEQYF
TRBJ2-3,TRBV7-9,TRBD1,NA,TGTGCCAGCAGCAATACAGGGGACACAGATACGCAGTATTTT,CASSNTGDTDTQYF
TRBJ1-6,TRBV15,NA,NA,TGTGCCACCAGCAGAGATTCGGGAGCTGAGGGTTCACCCCTCCACTTT,CATSRDSGAEGSPLHF
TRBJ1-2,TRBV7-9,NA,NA,TGTGCCAGCAGCCCTGCGATCATCCTTGTGCTCTATGGCTACACCTTC,CASSPAIILVLYGYTF
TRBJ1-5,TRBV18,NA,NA,TGTGCCAGCTCCGCGGCCGGTAGCAATCAGCCCCAGCATTTT,CASSAAGSNQPQHF
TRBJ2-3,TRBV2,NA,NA,TGTGCCAGCAGGAGAGTGGGTGCTAGCACAGATACGCAGTATTTT,CASRRVGASTDTQYF
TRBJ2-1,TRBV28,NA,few,TGTGCCAGCAAGTCCCCCGGGGCAGGGCCCAATGAGCAGTTCTTC,CASKSPGAGPNEQFF
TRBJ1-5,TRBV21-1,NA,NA,TGTGCCAGCAGCAAAGCGCCGCATCAGCCCCAGCATTTT,CASSKAPHQPQHF
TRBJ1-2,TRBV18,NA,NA,TGTGCCAGCTCACCTGGGTCCTCCCCCGGGGGTATCTATGGCTACACCTTC,CASSPGSSPGGIYGYTF
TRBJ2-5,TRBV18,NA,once,TGTGCCAGCTCGCGGGGGACAGGCCTGGGCGAGACCCAGTACTTC,CASSRGTGLGETQYF
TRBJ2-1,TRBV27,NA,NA,TGTGCCATCTCGAGGAAGGACCCTGCCTACAATGAGCAGTTCTTC,CAISRKDPAYNEQFF
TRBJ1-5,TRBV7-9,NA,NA,TGTGCCAGCAGCCAAACAGGGAGCAATCAGCCCCAGCATTTT,CASSQTGSNQPQHF
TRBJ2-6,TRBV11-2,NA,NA,TGTGCCAGCAGCTTAGGAGGGTTTGGGGCCAACGTCCTGACTTTC,CASSLGGFGANVLTF
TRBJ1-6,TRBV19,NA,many,TGTGCCAGTAGTTACAGGATTGAGTCACCCCTCCACTTT,CASSYRIESPLHF
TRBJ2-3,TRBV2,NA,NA,TGTGCCAGCAGCGCGATTAGCAGCGTTAGAGATACGCAGTATTTT,CASSAISSVRDTQYF
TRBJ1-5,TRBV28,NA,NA,TGTGCCAGCAGTTCGGGGCAGGGTGGCAATCAGCCCCAGCATTTT,CASSSGQGGNQPQHF
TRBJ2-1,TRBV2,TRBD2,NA,TGTGCCAGCAGTGAAGTCCTAGCGGGATCCAATGAGCAGTTCTTC,CASSEVLAGSNEQFF
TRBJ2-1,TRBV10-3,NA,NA,TGTGCCATCAGTGGCGGCGGGGTTAGCTCCTACAATGAGCAGTTCTTC,CAISGGGVSSYNEQFF
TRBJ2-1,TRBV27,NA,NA,TGTGCCAGCAGTTCGTCGCGGGAGCAGTTCTTC,CASSSSREQFF
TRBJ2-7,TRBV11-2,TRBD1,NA,TGTGCCAGCAGCCCAAGTGGGGACAGATCCTACGAGCAGTACTTC,CASSPSGDRSYEQYF
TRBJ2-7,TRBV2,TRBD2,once,TGTGCCAGCAGGGACACTAGCGGGAGTGAAGAGCAGTACTTC,CASRDTSGSEEQYF
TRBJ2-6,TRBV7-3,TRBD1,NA,TGTGCCAGCAGCTCTCCGGGACAGAGCTCTGGGGCCAACGTCCTGACTTTC,CASSSPGQSSGANVLTF
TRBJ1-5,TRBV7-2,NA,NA,TGTGCCAGCAGCGGTAGCCGCAATCAGCCCCAGCATTTT,CASSGSRNQPQHF
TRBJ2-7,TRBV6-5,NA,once,TGTGCCAGCATCGACTGGGGATCCTACGAGCAGTACTTC,CASIDWGSYEQYF
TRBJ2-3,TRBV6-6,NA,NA,TGTGCCAGCAGCTACAGGTTCAGCACAGATACGCAGTATTTT,CASSYRFSTDTQYF
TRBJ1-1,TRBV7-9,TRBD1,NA,TGTGCCAGCAGCCCCACGACAGGGCGCGCTGAAGCTTTCTTT,CASSPTTGRAEAFF
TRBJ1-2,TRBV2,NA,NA,TGTGCCAGCAGGCTAGGGGGGGGATCTGGCTACACCTTC,CASRLGGGSGYTF
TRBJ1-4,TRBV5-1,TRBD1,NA,TGCGCCAGCAGCACGGACAGGGGGGGTATTGGAAAACTGTTTTTT,CASSTDRGGIGKLFF
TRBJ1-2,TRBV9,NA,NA,TGTGCCAGCAGCAAGGGAGGTCGTTTTCCGGTAAACTATGGCTACACCTTC,CASSKGGRFPVNYGYTF
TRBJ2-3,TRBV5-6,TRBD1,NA,TGTGCCAGCAGCATGACAGGGTTAGGCTCAGATACGCAGTATTTT,CASSMTGLGSDTQYF
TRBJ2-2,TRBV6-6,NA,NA,TGTGCCAGCAGTTACTCCGGGGGGCACACCGGGGAGCTGTTTTTT,CASSYSGGHTGELFF
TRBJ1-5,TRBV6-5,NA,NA,TGTGCCAGCAGTTACTCTGTCCGATCGATTCGGCCCCAGCATTTT,CASSYSVRSIRPQHF